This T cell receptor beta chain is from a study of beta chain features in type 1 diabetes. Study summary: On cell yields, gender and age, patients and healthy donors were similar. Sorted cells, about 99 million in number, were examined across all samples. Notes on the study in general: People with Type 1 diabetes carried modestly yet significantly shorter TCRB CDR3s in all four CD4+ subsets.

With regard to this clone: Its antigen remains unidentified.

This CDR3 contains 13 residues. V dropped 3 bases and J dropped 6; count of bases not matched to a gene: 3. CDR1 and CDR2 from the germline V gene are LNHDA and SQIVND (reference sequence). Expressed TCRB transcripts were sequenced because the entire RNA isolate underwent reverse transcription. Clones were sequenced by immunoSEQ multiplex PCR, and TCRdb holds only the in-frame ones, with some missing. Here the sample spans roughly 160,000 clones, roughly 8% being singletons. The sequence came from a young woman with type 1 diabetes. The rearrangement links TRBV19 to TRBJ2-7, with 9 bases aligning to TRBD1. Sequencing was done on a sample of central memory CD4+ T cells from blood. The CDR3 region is CASSIRTGVEQYF. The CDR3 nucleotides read TGTGCCAGTAGTATCAGGACAGGGGTCGAGCAGTACTTC.